This T cell receptor (beta chain) originates from a study of shared clonotypes between healthy human individuals. The CDR3 contains 17 residues. Germline CDR1 reads MDHEN; CDR2 reads SYDVKM. V shed 5 bases, J shed 1 base, and the junction held 11 bases outside the gene matches. A note on this clone: As yet, its antigen is unknown.

General observations from the study: Investigators expected sequencing depth to affect clonotype sharing among donors.

Original handling: Filtering differed, since immunoSEQ gave only junction sequences and no quality scores. Libraries were prepared by immunoSEQ multiplex PCR; TCRdb keeps only in-frame clonotypes and omits some of them. V, J and clone size are those of that table, while D and trimming were read from the DNA. The table includes 450,000 to 500,000 clones, roughly 80% detected once. The material sequenced was PBMCs. V usage is TRBV28 and J usage is TRBJ1-5, with 7 bases fitting TRBD1. The source is a woman aged 40 to 49 in good health. Some clones in this sample may be carry-over from other donors' samples. CDR3 in amino acids: CASSLLLTGNSNQPQHF. The CDR3, as DNA: TGTGCCAGCAGTCTACTACTGACAGGGAACAGCAATCAGCCCCAGCATTTT.